This T cell receptor (beta chain) originates from a study of radiotherapy plus CTLA-4 blockade in lung cancer. The data were produced by immunoSEQ multiplex PCR, yet TCRdb's version contains in-frame clones alone and is incomplete. The sample has over 100,000 clones, 80% to 90% seen once; the top ten hold approximately 7.2%. Turning to this clone: Its antigen is not identified.

Regarding the study as a whole: TCR clones from tumors expanded in blood after radiotherapy plus ipilimumab.

This receptor was obtained from a human donor with non-small cell lung cancer that progressed on radiotherapy plus ipilimumab. Source: peripheral blood, taken from a patient treated with radiotherapy plus ipilimumab.

The CDR3 bases are TGTGCCAGCAGTCCCGGGGGGGTTGACTATGGCTACACCTTC. Encoded protein: CASSPGGVDYGYTF. J is TRBJ1-2 and V is TRBV6-6, with D perhaps TRBD1 (5 bases). Germline CDR1 is MNHNY and CDR2 is SVGAGI (reference sequence). V lost 5 bases to trimming and J lost 3 bases, with 13 bases between them. CDR3 length: 14 amino acids.